Shown below are 21 T cell receptor beta chains from a single sample sequenced in a study of blood T cell repertoires in COVID-19. The protocol was immunoSEQ multiplex PCR, while the TCRdb copy is restricted to in-frame clones and leaves out a portion. The top ten clones hold 2% to 2.5% of a sample with 310,000 or so clones, more than 85% of them seen once. Sequenced: peripheral blood. These receptor sequences come from a woman in her twenties or thirties with COVID-19, enrolled during active disease.

The chain is built from TRBV9 and TRBJ1-4, with 8 nucleotides matching TRBD1. The CDR3 runs to 15 residues. V gave up 0 bases and J gave up 7 bases; unmatched junction bases: 5. The germline V gene encodes CDR1 SGDLS and CDR2 YYNGEE. The CDR3 DNA follows: TGTGCCAGCAGCGTAGCCAACAGGGGGGTTGAAAAACTGTTTTTT. This translates into CASSVANRGVEKLFF.

On this clone itself: At the DNA level, this CDR3 is encoded by other sequences in the same sample as well. The V call is TRBV30, the J call TRBJ2-7; a possible D gene is TRBD2 (6 bases). CDR3 size: 12 residues. The germline V gene has CDR1 GTSNPN and CDR2 SVGIG (reference sequence). Between the trimmed V and J ends, which lost 0 bases and 3 bases, there was a span of 6 bases. The CDR3 is CAWSVSGYEQYF. CDR3 in DNA: TGTGCCTGGAGTGTTAGCGGCTACGAGCAGTACTTC. The full variable domain, completed using reference TRBV30 and TRBJ2-7, is SQTIHQWPATLVQPVGSPLSLECTVEGTSNPNLYWYRQAAGRGLQLLFYSVGIGQISSEVPQNLSASRPQDRQFILSSKKLLLSDSGFYLCAWSVSGYEQYFGPGTRLTVT.

The chain recombines TRBV9 with TRBJ1-2; a weak D match, TRBD1 (6 bases). This CDR3 region has 15 residues. With 4 bases removed from V and 4 bases from J, the gap between germline ends came to 17 bases. Germline V lookup: CDR1 SGDLS, CDR2 YYNGEE. CDR3 amino acids: CASSKTGLSAYGYTF. CDR3 nucleotides: TGTGCCAGCAGCAAGACAGGACTCTCGGCCTATGGCTACACCTTC. Looking up the rest from reference TRBV9 and TRBJ1-2 gives the full variable domain: DSGVTQTPKHLITATGQRVTLRCSPRSGDLSVYWYQQSLDQGLQFLIQYYNGEERAKGNILERFSAQQFPDLHSELNLSSLELGDSALYFCASSKTGLSAYGYTFGSGTRLTVV.

The chain combines TRBV18 with TRBJ2-3, with 12 bases aligning to TRBD2. Germline CDR1 and CDR2: KGHSH and LQKENI. Unmatched junction bases numbered 6, after V lost 2 bases and J lost 3 bases. CDR3 length: 17 residues. The CDR3 DNA follows: TGTGCCAGCTCACCAGAAACTAGCGGGAGGTTTACAGATACGCAGTATTTT. This codes for CASSPETSGRFTDTQYF.

This clone was observed once. This chain uses TRBV6-6 with TRBJ1-1, with unresolved D. Trimming removed 0 bases from V and 3 bases from J, with 8 bases in between. The CDR3 contains 14 residues. Germline CDR1 reads MNHNY; CDR2 reads SVGAGI (reference sequence). This CDR3 reads CASSYSGSYTEAFF. The CDR3 nucleotides are TGTGCCAGCAGTTACTCGGGCAGTTACACTGAAGCTTTCTTT.

This chain joins TRBV7-8 and TRBJ2-7; perhaps TRBD2 as D (5 bases). Germline V lookup: CDR1 SGHVS, CDR2 FQNEAQ. The length of the CDR3 is 15 residues. With 5 bases removed from V and 2 bases from J, the gap between germline ends came to 16 bases. CDR3 DNA sequence: TGTGCCAGCAGCGTGAGAGAGGGCCGTGCCTACGAGCAGTACTTC. Protein: CASSVREGRAYEQYF.

The sample holds one count of this clone. Other DNA sequences in the sample encode the same CDR3. The genes are TRBV12-3 or TRBV12-4 and TRBJ1-2; D is uncertain. Deletions cut 3 bases from V and 4 bases from J, with 9 bases between. The CDR3 spans 13 residues. The CDR3, as DNA: TGTGCCAGCAGTTTTGCAGGAAGCTATGGCTACACCTTC. Its protein product is CASSFAGSYGYTF.

The chain is built from TRBV7-2 and TRBJ2-5, with a weak D call TRBD1 (7 bases). CDR3 length equals 14 residues. CDR1 and CDR2 (germline): SGHTA, FQGNSA. The V end lost 2 bases, the J end lost 5 bases, and 12 bases lay between the germline ends. The CDR3 sequence is CASSLQGGEETQYF. Written as DNA, the CDR3 is TGTGCCAGCAGCTTACAGGGGGGCGAGGAGACCCAGTACTTC.

The J gene is TRBJ2-1, the V gene TRBV9; 8 bases agree with TRBD2. CDR3 length: 18 amino acids. With V trimmed by 0 bases and J by 1 base, 9 bases remained unmatched. Germline V CDR1 and CDR2: SGDLS, YYNGEE. CDR3 residues: CASSVDVSGKSSYNEQFF. CDR3 in DNA: TGTGCCAGCAGCGTAGATGTTAGCGGGAAATCATCCTACAATGAGCAGTTCTTC.

The genes are TRBV14 and TRBJ1-2; D not resolved. The CDR3 runs to 16 residues. The V and J ends lost 0 bases and 8 bases respectively, with 19 bases between them. Looked up from germline, CDR1 is SGHDN and CDR2 is FVKESK. CDR3 protein: CASSQEVMAHLIGYTF. For the CDR3, the DNA is TGTGCCAGCAGCCAAGAAGTAATGGCACACCTGATCGGCTACACCTTC.

This clone was seen once. The V gene is TRBV5-1, the J gene TRBJ2-2; the match to TRBD2 covers 9 bases. The CDR3 extends over 15 amino acids. V shed 1 base and J 6 bases; nucleotides not matched to a gene: 4. Germline V gene data show CDR1 as SGHRS and CDR2 as YFSETQ. The CDR3 coding sequence is TGCGCCAGCAGCTTGTCTAGCGGGACCTCCGGGGAGCTGTTTTTT. This encodes CASSLSSGTSGELFF.

The chain combines TRBV19 with TRBJ1-6; D is perhaps TRBD1 (5 bases). CDR1 is LNHDA and CDR2 is SQIVND in the germline V gene (reference sequence). Trimming took off 2 bases at V and 7 bases at J, with 18 bases between the two ends. The length of the CDR3 is 17 residues. The CDR3 spells CASSILDLGHRNSPLHF. The CDR3 bases are TGTGCCAGTAGTATACTCGACCTGGGGCACCGGAATTCACCCCTCCACTTT.

The chain employs TRBV25-1 and TRBJ2-7; TRBD1 is a possible D gene (5 bases). The germline gives CDR1 MGHDK, CDR2 SYGVNS. V was shortened by 8 bases and J by 6 bases, with 11 bases between the two germline ends. The CDR3 is 11 amino acids. CDR3 sequence: CASLQASEQYF. The DNA for the CDR3 is TGTGCCAGCCTACAGGCCTCCGAGCAGTACTTC.

The chain is built from TRBV25-1 and TRBJ2-3; a weak D match, TRBD2 (5 bases). The CDR3 loop spans 15 amino acids. Germline V gene data show CDR1 as MGHDK and CDR2 as SYGVNS. With 3 bases removed from V and 0 bases from J, the gap between germline ends came to 10 bases. In nucleotides, the CDR3 is TGTGCCAGCAGTGATGGAGCGGTCAGCACAGATACGCAGTATTTT. Its protein is CASSDGAVSTDTQYF.

This clone came up a few times. This sequence joins TRBV7-9 and TRBJ2-1, with TRBD2 identical over 12 bases. V shed 5 bases, J shed 7 bases, and the junction held 9 bases outside the gene matches. The CDR3 is 16 amino acids. The germline V gene has CDR1 SEHNR and CDR2 FQNEAQ (reference sequence). CDR3 loop: CASSPPSGRAVNEQFF. Here the CDR3 DNA reads TGTGCCAGCAGCCCACCTAGCGGGAGGGCCGTTAATGAGCAGTTCTTC.

This clone was seen a single time. V is TRBV27 and J is TRBJ2-7; 7 nucleotides align to TRBD2. There are 13 residues in the CDR3. Germline loops: CDR1 MNHEY, CDR2 SMNVEV (reference sequence). J gave up 4 bases and V 2 bases, and 2 bases lay outside the gene matches. In nucleotides, the CDR3 is TGTGCCAGCAGTTTAGCGGGAGTGTACGAGCAGTACTTC. It encodes CASSLAGVYEQYF.

The chain couples TRBV5-1 to TRBJ1-2, with D maybe TRBD1 (5 bases). The CDR3 runs to 15 residues. Trimming pared 0 bases from V and 3 bases from J, leaving 12 bases between. CDR1 and CDR2 (germline): SGHRS, YFSETQ. This chain's CDR3 is CASSLGMLQDYGYTF. In DNA form, the CDR3 reads TGCGCCAGCAGCTTGGGGATGTTACAGGACTATGGCTACACCTTC.

This chain links TRBV2 with TRBJ1-2, with D possibly TRBD1 on 6 matching bases. Germline-derived CDR1 and CDR2 are SNHLY and FYNNEI. The V end was cut by 6 bases, the J end by 10 bases, with 18 bases between. This CDR3 has 13 residues. CDR3 amino acids: CASRGALIMDYTF. CDR3 DNA sequence: TGTGCCAGCAGGGGGGCCCTGATCATGGACTACACCTTC.

The rearrangement links TRBV19 to TRBJ1-1, with a tentative D call TRBD1 (5 bases). The V gene lost 2 bases and the J gene lost 6 bases, with 13 bases spanning the gap. This CDR3 has 14 amino acids. Germline V gene sequence: CDR1 LNHDA, CDR2 SQIVND (reference sequence). CDR3: CASSITGGRAEAFF. In DNA, the CDR3 is TGTGCCAGTAGTATAACCGGGGGTCGCGCTGAAGCTTTCTTT.

This clone appeared once. Written as DNA, the CDR3 is TGTGCCAGCGCCCCAGGAGGGCTCTCCTACGAGCAGTACTTC. Amino acids: CASAPGGLSYEQYF. V and J are TRBV25-1 and TRBJ2-7, with D possibly TRBD2 on 6 matching bases. In germline, CDR1 is MGHDK, CDR2 SYGVNS. Between the trimmed V and J ends, which lost 8 bases and 0 bases, there was a span of 14 bases. This CDR3 spans 14 amino acids.

V gene TRBV9 combines with J gene TRBJ1-5; 10 positions match TRBD1. The CDR3 sequence is 14 residues long. Germline V gives CDR1 SGDLS, CDR2 YYNGEE. J was trimmed by 5 bases and V by 2 bases; bases with no gene match: 1. The CDR3 DNA reads as TGTGCCAGCAGCGTGACAGGGGGCGATCAGCCCCAGCATTTT. It is translated as CASSVTGGDQPQHF.